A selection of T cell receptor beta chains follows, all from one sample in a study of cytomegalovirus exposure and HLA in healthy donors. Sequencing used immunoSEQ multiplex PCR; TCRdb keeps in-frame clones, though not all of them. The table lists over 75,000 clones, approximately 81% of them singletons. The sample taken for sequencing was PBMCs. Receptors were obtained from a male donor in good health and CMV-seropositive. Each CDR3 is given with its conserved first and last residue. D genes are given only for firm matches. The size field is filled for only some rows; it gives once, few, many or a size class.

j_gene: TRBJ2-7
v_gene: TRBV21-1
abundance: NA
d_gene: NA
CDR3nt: TGTGCCAGCAGCAAGGTTGTCGGGGAACAGCAGTACTTC
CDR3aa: CASSKVVGEQQYF

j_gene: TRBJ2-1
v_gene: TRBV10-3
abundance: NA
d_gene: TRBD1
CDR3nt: TGTGCCATTGGGACAGTCTACAATGAGCAGTTCTTC
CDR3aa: CAIGTVYNEQFF

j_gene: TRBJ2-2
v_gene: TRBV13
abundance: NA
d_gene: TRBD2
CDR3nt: TGTGCCAGCAGCTTAACTAGCGGAGTCACCGGGGAGCTGTTTTTT
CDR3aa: CASSLTSGVTGELFF

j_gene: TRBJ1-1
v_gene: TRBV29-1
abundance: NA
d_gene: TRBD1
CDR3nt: TGCAGCGTCGGGGGGACAGGGATGAACACTGAAGCTTTCTTT
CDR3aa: CSVGGTGMNTEAFF

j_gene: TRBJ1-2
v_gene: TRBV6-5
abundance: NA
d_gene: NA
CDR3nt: TGTGCCAGCAGTTACTCCTCCTGGACAGAGAGTGGCTACACCTTC
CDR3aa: CASSYSSWTESGYTF

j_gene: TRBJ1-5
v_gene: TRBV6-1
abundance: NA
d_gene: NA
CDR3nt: TGTGCCAGCAGCCCTGGTGCGGGGGCTGATCAGCCCCAGCATTTT
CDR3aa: CASSPGAGADQPQHF

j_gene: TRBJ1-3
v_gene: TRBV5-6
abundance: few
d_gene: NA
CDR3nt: TGTGCCAGCAGCTTACACCACTCTGGAAACACCATATATTTT
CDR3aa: CASSLHHSGNTIYF

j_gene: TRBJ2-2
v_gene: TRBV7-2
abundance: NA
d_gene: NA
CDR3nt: TGTGCCAGCAGCTTACAGGAGGGCACCGGGGAGCTGTTTTTT
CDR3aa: CASSLQEGTGELFF

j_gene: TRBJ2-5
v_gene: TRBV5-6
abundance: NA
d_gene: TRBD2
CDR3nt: TGTGCCACCAGCGGGACTAGCGGGGGGTACGCCGAGGAAGAGACCCAGTACTTC
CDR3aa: CATSGTSGGYAEEETQYF

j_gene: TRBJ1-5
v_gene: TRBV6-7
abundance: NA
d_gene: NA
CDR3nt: TGTGCCAGCATCCCCTACCCGGTACAGCCCCAGCATTTT
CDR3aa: CASIPYPVQPQHF

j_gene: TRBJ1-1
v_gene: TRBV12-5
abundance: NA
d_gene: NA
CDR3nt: TGTGCTAGTGGTTTGGTCCCAGGGAACACTGAAGCTTTCTTT
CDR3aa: CASGLVPGNTEAFF

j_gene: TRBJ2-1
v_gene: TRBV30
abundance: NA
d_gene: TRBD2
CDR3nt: TGTGCCTGGAGATTCGGGCGGGGGGCCCACAATGAGCAGTTCTTC
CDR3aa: CAWRFGRGAHNEQFF

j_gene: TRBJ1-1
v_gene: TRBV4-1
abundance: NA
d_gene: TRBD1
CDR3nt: TGCGCCAGCAGCCTGCGACAGGGGGCATTGAACACTGAAGCTTTCTTT
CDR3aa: CASSLRQGALNTEAFF

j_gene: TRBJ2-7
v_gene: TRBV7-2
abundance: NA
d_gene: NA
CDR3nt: TGTGCCAGCAGCTTATCGTCCTACGAGCAGTACTTC
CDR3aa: CASSLSSYEQYF

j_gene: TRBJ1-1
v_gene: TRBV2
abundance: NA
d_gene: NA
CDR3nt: TGTGCCAGCAGCGAACGACAGCTCACTGAAGCTTTCTTT
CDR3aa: CASSERQLTEAFF

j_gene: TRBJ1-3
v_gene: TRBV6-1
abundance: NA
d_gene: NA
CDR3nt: TGTGCCAGCAGTCTATCCAGGGTGGGAAACACCATATATTTT
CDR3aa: CASSLSRVGNTIYF

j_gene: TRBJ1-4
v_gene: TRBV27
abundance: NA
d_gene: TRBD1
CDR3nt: TGTGCCAGCACCTCGTACCGGGCAGGGGGATTAGAAAAACTGTTTTTT
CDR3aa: CASTSYRAGGLEKLFF

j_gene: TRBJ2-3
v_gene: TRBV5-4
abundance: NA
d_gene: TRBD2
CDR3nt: TGTGCCAGCAGAACCGCCCCTAGCGGACATAGCACAGATACGCAGTATTTT
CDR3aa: CASRTAPSGHSTDTQYF

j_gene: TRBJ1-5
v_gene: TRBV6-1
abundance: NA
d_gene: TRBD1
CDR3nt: TGTGCCAGCGGGACAGACCATAGCAATCAGCCCCAGCATTTT
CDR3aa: CASGTDHSNQPQHF

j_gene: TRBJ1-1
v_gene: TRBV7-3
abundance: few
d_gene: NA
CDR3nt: TGTGCCAGCGGGAGTGGCCCGGGGGGGGAAGCTTTCTTT
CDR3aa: CASGSGPGGEAFF

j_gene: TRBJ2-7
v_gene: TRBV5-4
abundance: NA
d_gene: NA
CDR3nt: TGTGCCAGCAGCTTTTCTGGCGGCGGGGCACACTACGAGCAGTACTTC
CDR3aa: CASSFSGGGAHYEQYF

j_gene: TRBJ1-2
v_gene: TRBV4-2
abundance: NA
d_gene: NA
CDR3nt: TGTGCCAGCAGCCAAGAAGACAGGCTCAATGGCTACACCTTC
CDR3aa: CASSQEDRLNGYTF

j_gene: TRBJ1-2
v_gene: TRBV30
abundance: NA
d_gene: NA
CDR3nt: TGTGCCTGGAGTGAACAGGGAGTAACCTATGGCTACACCTTC
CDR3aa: CAWSEQGVTYGYTF

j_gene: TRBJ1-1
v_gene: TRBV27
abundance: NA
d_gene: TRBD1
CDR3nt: TGTGCCAGCAGTTTAGCGGACAGGGCGGACACTGAAGCTTTCTTT
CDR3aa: CASSLADRADTEAFF

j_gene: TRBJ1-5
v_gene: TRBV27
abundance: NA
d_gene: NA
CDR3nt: TGTGCCAGCAGTCCCGGGAGGGGTGAACAGCCCCAGCATTTT
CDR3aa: CASSPGRGEQPQHF

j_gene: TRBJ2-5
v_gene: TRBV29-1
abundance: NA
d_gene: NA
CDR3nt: TGCAGCGTTGAAAGGGGGGGGACCCGGACCCAGTACTTC
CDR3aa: CSVERGGTRTQYF

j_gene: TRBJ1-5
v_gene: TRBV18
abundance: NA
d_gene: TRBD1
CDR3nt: TGTGCCAGCTCACCTACTCCCGGGACAGGAGTCCTTAGACGTCAGCCCCAGCATTTT
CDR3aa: CASSPTPGTGVLRRQPQHF